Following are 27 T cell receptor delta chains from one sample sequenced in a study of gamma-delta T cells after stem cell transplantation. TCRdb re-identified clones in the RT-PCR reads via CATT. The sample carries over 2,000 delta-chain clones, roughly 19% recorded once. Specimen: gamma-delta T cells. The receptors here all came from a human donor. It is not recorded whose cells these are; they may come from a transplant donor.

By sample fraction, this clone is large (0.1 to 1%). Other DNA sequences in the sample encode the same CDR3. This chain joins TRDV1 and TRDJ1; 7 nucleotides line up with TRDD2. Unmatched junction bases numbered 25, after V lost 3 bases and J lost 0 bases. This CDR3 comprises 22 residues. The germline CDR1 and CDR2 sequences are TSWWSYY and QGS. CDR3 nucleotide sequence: TGTGCTCTTGGGGATCCCCCTTCTCCTCTACCCCTTCCTCCAATTTACACCGATAAACTCATCTTT. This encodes CALGDPPSPLPLPPIYTDKLIF.

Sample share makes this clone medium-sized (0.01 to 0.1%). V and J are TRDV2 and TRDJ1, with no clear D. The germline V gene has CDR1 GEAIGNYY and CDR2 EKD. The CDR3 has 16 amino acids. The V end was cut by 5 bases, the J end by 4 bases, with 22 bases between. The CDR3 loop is CACVRLVGFGGDKLIF. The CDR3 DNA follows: TGTGCCTGTGTCCGTTTAGTAGGATTCGGCGGCGATAAACTCATCTTT.

CDR3: CACDTVVSTDKLIF. CDR3 nucleotide sequence: TGTGCCTGTGACACCGTGGTAAGCACCGATAAACTCATCTTT. V usage is TRDV2 and J usage is TRDJ1; D ambiguous. Per germline, CDR1 GEAIGNYY and CDR2 EKD. V was trimmed by 0 bases and J by 1 base, leaving 8 bases between them. The CDR3 runs 14 residues.

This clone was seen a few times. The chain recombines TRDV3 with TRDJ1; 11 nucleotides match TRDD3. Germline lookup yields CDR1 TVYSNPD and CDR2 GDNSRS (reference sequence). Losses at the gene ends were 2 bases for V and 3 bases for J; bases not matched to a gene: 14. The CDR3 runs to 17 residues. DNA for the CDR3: TGTGCCTTTTCCTGGCCTTCTTGGGGGATACGAGCCGATAAACTCATCTTT. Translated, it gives CAFSWPSWGIRADKLIF. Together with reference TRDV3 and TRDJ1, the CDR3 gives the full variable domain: CDKVTQSSPDQTVASGSEVVLLCTYDTVYSNPDLFWYRIRPDYSFQFVFYGDNSRSEGADFTQGRFSVKHILTQKAFHLVISPVRTEDSATYYCAFSWPSWGIRADKLIFGKGTRVTVEP.

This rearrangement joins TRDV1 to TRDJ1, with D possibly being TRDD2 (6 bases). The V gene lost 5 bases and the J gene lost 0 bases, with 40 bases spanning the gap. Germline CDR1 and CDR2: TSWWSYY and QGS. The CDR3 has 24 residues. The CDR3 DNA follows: TGTGCTCTTGGGCCCGACCCCGCCTTCCCCCGCCGCTCTCGCTGGCTATTGTACACCGATAAACTCATCTTT. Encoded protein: CALGPDPAFPRRSRWLLYTDKLIF.

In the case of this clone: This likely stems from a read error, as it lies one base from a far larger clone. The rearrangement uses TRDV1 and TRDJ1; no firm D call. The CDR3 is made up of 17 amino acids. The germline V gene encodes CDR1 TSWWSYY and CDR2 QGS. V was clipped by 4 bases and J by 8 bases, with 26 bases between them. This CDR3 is CALGVRSLLLWRTKLIF. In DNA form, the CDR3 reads TGTGCTCTTGGGGTCCGATCCCTCCTCCTCTGGAGGACCAAACTCATCTTT.

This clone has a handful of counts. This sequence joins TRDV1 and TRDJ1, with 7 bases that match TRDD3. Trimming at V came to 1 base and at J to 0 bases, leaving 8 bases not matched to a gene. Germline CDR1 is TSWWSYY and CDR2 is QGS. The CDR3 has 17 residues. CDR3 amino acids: CALGEPGGGSHTDKLIF. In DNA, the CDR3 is TGTGCTCTTGGGGAACCAGGCGGGGGATCCCACACCGATAAACTCATCTTT.

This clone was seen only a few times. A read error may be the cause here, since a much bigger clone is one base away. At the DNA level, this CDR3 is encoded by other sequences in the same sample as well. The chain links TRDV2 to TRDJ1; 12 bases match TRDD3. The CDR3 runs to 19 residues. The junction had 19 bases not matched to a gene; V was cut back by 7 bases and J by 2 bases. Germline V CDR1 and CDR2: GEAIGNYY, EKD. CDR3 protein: CACDFYWGIQGPRTDKLIF. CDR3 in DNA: TGTGCCTGCGACTTCTACTGGGGGATACAGGGGCCAAGGACCGATAAACTCATCTTT.

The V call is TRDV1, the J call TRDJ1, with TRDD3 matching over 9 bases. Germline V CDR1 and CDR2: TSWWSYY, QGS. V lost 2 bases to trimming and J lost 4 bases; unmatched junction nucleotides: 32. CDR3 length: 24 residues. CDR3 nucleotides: TGTGCTCTTGGGGAAGGTGCCCCAAGGCCTTCCTTAACCTGGGGGATCGGGGGGCACGATAAACTCATCTTT. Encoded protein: CALGEGAPRPSLTWGIGGHDKLIF.

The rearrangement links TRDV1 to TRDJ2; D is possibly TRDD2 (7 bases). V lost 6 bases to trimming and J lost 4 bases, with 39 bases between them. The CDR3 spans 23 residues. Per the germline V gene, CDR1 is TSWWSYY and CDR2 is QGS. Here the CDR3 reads CALGQGGLPALWGRGFKTAQLFF. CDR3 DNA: TGTGCTCTTGGCCAAGGAGGCCTTCCTGCGCTCTGGGGCCGGGGGTTCAAGACAGCACAACTCTTCTTT.

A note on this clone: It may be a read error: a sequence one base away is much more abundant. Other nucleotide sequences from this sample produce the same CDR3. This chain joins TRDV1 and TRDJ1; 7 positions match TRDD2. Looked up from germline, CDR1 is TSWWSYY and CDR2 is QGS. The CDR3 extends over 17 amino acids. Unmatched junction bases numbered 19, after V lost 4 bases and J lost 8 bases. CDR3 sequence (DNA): TGTGCTCTTGGGGTCCGCTCCTTCCTCCTCTGGAGGACCAAACTCATCTTT. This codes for CALGVRSFLLWRTKLIF.

For the CDR3, the DNA is TGTGCAGCAAGCGTTATTGGGGGATCCCCCCTTTATGACACCGATAAACTCATCTTT. Residues: CAASVIGGSPLYDTDKLIF. The rearrangement joins TRAV29/DV5 to TRDJ1, with TRDD3 matching 8 bases. The germline gives CDR1 NSMFDY, CDR2 ISSIKDK. J was trimmed by 0 bases and V by 0 bases; bases with no gene match: 16. This CDR3 is 19 amino acids long. Looking up the rest from reference TRAV29/DV5 and TRDJ1 gives the full variable domain: DQQVKQNSPSLSVQEGRISILNCDYTNSMFDYFLWYKKYPAEGPTFLISISSIKDKNEDGRFTVFLNKSAKHLSLHIVPSQPGDSAVYFCAASVIGGSPLYDTDKLIFGKGTRVTVEP.

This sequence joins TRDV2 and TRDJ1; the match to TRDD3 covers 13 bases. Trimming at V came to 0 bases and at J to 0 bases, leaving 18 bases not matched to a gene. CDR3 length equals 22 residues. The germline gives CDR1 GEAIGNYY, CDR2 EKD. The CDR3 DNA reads TGTGCCTGTGACACCGGGTCCGGCCTTGTACTGGGGGATACGCCGTACACCGATAAACTCATCTTT. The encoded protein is CACDTGSGLVLGDTPYTDKLIF.

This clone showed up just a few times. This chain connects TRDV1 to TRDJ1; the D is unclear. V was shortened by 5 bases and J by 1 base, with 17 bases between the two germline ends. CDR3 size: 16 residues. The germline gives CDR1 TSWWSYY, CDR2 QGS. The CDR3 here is CALGPQRDRTTDKLIF. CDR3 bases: TGTGCTCTTGGGCCTCAAAGGGACCGAACCACCGATAAACTCATCTTT.

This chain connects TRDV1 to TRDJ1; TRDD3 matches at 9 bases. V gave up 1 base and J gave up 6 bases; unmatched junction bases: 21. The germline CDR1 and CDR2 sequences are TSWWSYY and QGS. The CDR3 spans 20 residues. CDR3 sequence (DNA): TGTGCTCTTGGGGAACGATCCCTCTGGGGGATCCAGTTAGGGGAGAATAAACTCATCTTT. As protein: CALGERSLWGIQLGENKLIF.

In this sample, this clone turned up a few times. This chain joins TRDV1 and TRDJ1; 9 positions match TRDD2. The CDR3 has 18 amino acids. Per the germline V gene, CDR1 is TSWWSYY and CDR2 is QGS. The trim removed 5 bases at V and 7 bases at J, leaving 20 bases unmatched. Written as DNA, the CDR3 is TGTGCTCTTGGGCTCCCCTTCCTACTACTGGGGTCTAGTGGTAAACTCATCTTT. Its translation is CALGLPFLLLGSSGKLIF.

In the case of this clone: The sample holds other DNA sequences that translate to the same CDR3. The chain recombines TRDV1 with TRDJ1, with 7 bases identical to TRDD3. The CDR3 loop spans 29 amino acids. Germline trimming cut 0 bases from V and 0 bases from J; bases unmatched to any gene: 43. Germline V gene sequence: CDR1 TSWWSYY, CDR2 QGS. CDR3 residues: CALGELAPTPPTFAFLLGSFRTYTDKLIF. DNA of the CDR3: TGTGCTCTTGGGGAACTAGCCCCCACACCCCCTACCTTCGCCTTTCTACTGGGGTCTTTCCGTACGTACACCGATAAACTCATCTTT.

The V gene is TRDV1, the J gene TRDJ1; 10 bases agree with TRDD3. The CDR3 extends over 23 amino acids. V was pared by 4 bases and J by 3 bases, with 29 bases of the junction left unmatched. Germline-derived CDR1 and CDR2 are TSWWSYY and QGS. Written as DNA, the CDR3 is TGTGCTCTTGGGGCCCGAAAGGGCCGCTTCCTACTTAAACGGGGGGATACGGCCGATAAACTCATCTTT. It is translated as CALGARKGRFLLKRGDTADKLIF.

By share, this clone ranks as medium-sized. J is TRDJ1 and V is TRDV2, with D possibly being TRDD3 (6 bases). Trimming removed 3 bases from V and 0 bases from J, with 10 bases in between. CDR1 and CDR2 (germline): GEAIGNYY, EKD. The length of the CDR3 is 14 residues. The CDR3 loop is CACDSGEYTDKLIF. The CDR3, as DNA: TGTGCCTGTGACTCGGGGGAGTACACCGATAAACTCATCTTT.

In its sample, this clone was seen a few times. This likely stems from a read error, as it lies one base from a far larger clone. The CDR3 DNA follows: TGTGCTCTTGGACCCCTGGCCCTATTCGGCACCGGTAAACTCATCTTT. It codes for CALGPLALFGTGKLIF. The gene calls are TRDV1 and TRDJ1; D unclear. CDR1 and CDR2 (germline): TSWWSYY, QGS. The CDR3 is 16 amino acids.

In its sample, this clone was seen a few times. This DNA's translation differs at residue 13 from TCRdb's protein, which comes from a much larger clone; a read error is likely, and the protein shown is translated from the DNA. The CDR3: CASSGWNGLPQSPTGEIRWCADKLIF. The CDR3 DNA sequence: TGTGCCTCCTCGGGATGGAATGGCCTTCCCCAGTCCCCTACTGGGGAAATACGCTGGTGCGCCGATAAACTCATCTTT. The chain joins TRDV3 to TRDJ1, with D possibly matching TRDD3 (7 bases). Germline assignment: CDR1 TVYSNPD and CDR2 GDNSRS (reference sequence). Trimming removed 4 bases at V and 3 bases at J, with 54 bases between. CDR3 size: 26 residues. The entire variable domain, with the rest obtained from reference TRDV3 and TRDJ1, is as follows: CDKVTQSSPDQTVASGSEVVLLCTYDTVYSNPDLFWYRIRPDYSFQFVFYGDNSRSEGADFTQGRFSVKHILTQKAFHLVISPVRTEDSATYYCASSGWNGLPQSPTGEIRWCADKLIFGKGTRVTVEP.

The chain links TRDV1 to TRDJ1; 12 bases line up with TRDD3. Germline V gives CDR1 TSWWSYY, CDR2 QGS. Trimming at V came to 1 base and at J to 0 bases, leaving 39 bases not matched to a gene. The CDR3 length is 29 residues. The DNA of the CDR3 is TGTGCTCTTGGGGAACCCTCGGGATTCCGAACTGGGGGATACCTGATCCCTTTGTTACCTACCCTCTACACCGATAAACTCATCTTT. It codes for CALGEPSGFRTGGYLIPLLPTLYTDKLIF.

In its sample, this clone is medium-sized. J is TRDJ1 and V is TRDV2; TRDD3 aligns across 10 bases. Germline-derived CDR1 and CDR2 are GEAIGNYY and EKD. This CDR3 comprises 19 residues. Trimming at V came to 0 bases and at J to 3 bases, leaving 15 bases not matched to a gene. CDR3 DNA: TGTGCCTGTGACACCGTGGGGGGCCAGGGGGATACGGTGTCCGATAAACTCATCTTT. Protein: CACDTVGGQGDTVSDKLIF.

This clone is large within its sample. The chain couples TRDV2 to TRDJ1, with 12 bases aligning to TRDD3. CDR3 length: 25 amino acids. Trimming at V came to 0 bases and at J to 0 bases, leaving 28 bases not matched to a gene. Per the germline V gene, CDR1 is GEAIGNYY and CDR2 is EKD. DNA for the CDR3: TGTGCCTGTGACACCGTTCATATACTCTACTGGGGGATACTGAGGGTACGGTGGGACACCGATAAACTCATCTTT. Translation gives CACDTVHILYWGILRVRWDTDKLIF.

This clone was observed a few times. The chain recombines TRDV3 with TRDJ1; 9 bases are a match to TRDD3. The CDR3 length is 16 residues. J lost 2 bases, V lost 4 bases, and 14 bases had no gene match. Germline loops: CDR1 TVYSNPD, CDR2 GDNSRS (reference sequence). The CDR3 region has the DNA TGTGCCTGTTTCCCATCGACTGGGGGAAGGACCGATAAACTCATCTTT. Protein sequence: CACFPSTGGRTDKLIF. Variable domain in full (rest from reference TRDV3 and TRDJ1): CDKVTQSSPDQTVASGSEVVLLCTYDTVYSNPDLFWYRIRPDYSFQFVFYGDNSRSEGADFTQGRFSVKHILTQKAFHLVISPVRTEDSATYYCACFPSTGGRTDKLIFGKGTRVTVEP.

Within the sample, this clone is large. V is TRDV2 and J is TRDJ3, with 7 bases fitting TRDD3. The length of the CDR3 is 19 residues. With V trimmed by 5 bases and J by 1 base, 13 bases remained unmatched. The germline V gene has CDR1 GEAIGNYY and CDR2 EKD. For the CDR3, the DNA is TGTGCCTGTGTGGGGTTCACTGGGGAATTTTCCTGGGACACCCGACAGATGTTTTTC. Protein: CACVGFTGEFSWDTRQMFF.

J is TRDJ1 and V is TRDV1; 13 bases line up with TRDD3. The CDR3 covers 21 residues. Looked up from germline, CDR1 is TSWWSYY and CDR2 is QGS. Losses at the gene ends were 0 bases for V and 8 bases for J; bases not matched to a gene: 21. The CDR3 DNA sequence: TGTGCTCTTGGGGAACTAAGTCCGCTCCTACGGTACTGGGGGATACGGGGGAAACTCATCTTT. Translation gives CALGELSPLLRYWGIRGKLIF.